This is a list of T cell receptor beta chains from one sample in a study of STAT5B mutations in CD4+ large granular lymphocyte leukemia. Sequencing used immunoSEQ multiplex PCR; TCRdb keeps in-frame clones, though not all of them. The sample shows thousands of clones, roughly 70% of them seen only once. Input material: PBMCs. The source is a woman aged 70-85 years with CD4+ T-cell large granular lymphocyte leukemia. Both conserved end residues are part of each CDR3.

j_call cdr3_length v_call cdr3_aa
TRBJ1-3 13 TRBV6-6 CASSPSGGHTIYF
TRBJ2-2 13 TRBV7-6 CASSHRGGGELFF
TRBJ2-5 13 TRBV23-1 CASSQDRTGTQYF
TRBJ2-3 15 TRBV28 CASSLGGQGRDTQYF
TRBJ1-1 15 TRBV5-1 CASSLLGQEDTEAFF
TRBJ1-1 17 TRBV7-3 CASSLSWEPLRNTEAFF
TRBJ2-7 16 TRBV2 CASSSWEGPSPYEQYF
TRBJ1-2 12 TRBV9 CASSGDRASYTF
TRBJ1-2 14 TRBV7-8 CASSLSRTVPGYTF
TRBJ1-2 14 TRBV19 CASRKTGANYGYTF
TRBJ1-1 15 TRBV11-2 CASSPRGAGNTEAFF
TRBJ1-4 16 TRBV28 CASSPAGTEGREKLFF
TRBJ1-1 14 TRBV9 CASSPSGKDTEAFF
TRBJ2-5 13 TRBV7-7 CASSLNFQETQYF
TRBJ2-5 14 TRBV6-6 CASSRDSAQETQYF
TRBJ1-2 12 TRBV28 CASSLQGRGYTF
TRBJ2-3 13 TRBV7-7 CASSLHVADTQYF
TRBJ2-1 15 TRBV5-1 CASKGGRAIVNEQFF
TRBJ2-1 15 TRBV4-3 CASSQDQGAGGEQFF
TRBJ2-5 14 TRBV7-9 CASSLGMYQETQYF
TRBJ1-3 16 TRBV11-2 CASSTGTANSGNTIYF
TRBJ1-6 15 TRBV6-5 CASSYRVTYNSPLHF
TRBJ1-4 15 TRBV4-1 CASSQSETTNEKLFF
TRBJ2-5 14 TRBV7-3 CASSPTGLQETQYF
TRBJ2-3 11 TRBV5-1 CASSRTDTQYF
TRBJ1-3 14 TRBV27 CASSLSGSGNTIYF
TRBJ2-3 13 TRBV29-1 CSVGRDITDTQYF
TRBJ1-5 15 TRBV30 CAWSEAGNSNQPQHF
TRBJ2-1 11 TRBV29-1 CSEVSYNEQFF
TRBJ2-3 14 TRBV5-4 CASSFTRGTDTQYF
TRBJ2-3 16 TRBV5-4 CASSLGGIAGTDTQYF
TRBJ1-1 12 TRBV2 CASSEVDTEAFF
TRBJ1-1 15 TRBV6-5 CASSYLTGVSTEAFF
TRBJ1-2 12 TRBV4-1 CASSPTGYGYTF
TRBJ2-7 15 TRBV19 CASSIVKGPDYEQYF
TRBJ2-1 15 TRBV7-2 CASSLDVAGGREQFF
TRBJ2-7 11 TRBV2 CASRGFYEQYF
TRBJ1-5 15 TRBV21-1 CASSKNCRSNQPQHF
TRBJ1-2 11 TRBV2 CASSPERGYTF
TRBJ2-1 17 TRBV15 CATSRERLAASYNEQFF
TRBJ2-7 12 TRBV6-5 CASSATSYEQYF
TRBJ2-5 14 TRBV5-1 CASSLSGQQETQYF
TRBJ1-4 13 TRBV6-1 CASRGDRGYILFF
TRBJ2-2 15 TRBV18 CASSPAGGNTGELFF
TRBJ2-7 15 TRBV7-2 CASSRSGQGSYEQYF
TRBJ2-7 15 TRBV5-1 CASSLTSGPSYEQYF
TRBJ2-2 16 TRBV7-8 CASSLAGGNWAGELFF
TRBJ2-2 15 TRBV15 CATSRTFWNTGELFF
TRBJ1-2 13 TRBV10-3 CALREGRNYGYTF
TRBJ2-2 17 TRBV7-9 CASSRRGFSTNTGELFF
TRBJ2-7 16 TRBV4-1 CASSQGLGGSSYEQYF
TRBJ2-2 12 TRBV10-3 CAISPAAGELFF
TRBJ1-6 13 TRBV7-6 CASSKEARSPLHF
TRBJ2-7 14 TRBV18 CASSPTQGTYEQYF
TRBJ2-7 16 TRBV2 CASSDHSGSPSYEQYF
TRBJ1-4 14 TRBV19 CASSMLLGNEKLFF